A single sample gave rise to the 27 T cell receptor beta chains below, sequenced in a study of CXCR3-negative and CXCR3-positive naive CD8 T cells. Through 5' RACE with UMI labels, the TRB cDNA libraries were prepared. From the 5' RACE reads, TCRdb lists one entry per CDR3 protein and no DNA. Recorded here are approximately 41,000 distinct CDR3 sequences; the top ten clones represent over 8.5%. The sequenced sample was memory CD8+ T cells from blood. The receptor source for this set is a human donor in good health. Some clones in this sample may be carry-over from other donors' samples.

The chain links TRBV7-9 to TRBJ1-5; TCRdb's D call, TRBD1, is unchecked because there is no DNA. Germline CDR1 is SEHNR and CDR2 is FQNEAQ (reference sequence). The CDR3 covers 16 residues. The CDR3 loop is CASEHTGTGVFQPQHF.

The chain links TRBV20-1 to TRBJ1-5. The CDR3 loop spans 14 amino acids. Germline lookup yields CDR1 DFQATT and CDR2 SNEGSKA (reference sequence). The CDR3 sequence is CSARDFGENQPQHF.

The J gene is TRBJ1-1, the V gene TRBV7-9. Germline CDR1 and CDR2: SEHNR and FQNEAQ (reference sequence). CDR3 length equals 18 residues. Here the CDR3 reads CASSSGALNLLLNTEAFF.

The chain carries TRBV7-2 and TRBJ2-1; there is no DNA to check the TCRdb D call of TRBD1. Germline V gene data show CDR1 as SGHTA and CDR2 as FQGNSA. The CDR3 loop spans 17 amino acids. CDR3 residues: CASSSPGGRPLGDEQFF.

Considering frequency, this clonotype is medium-sized. This chain joins TRBV12-3 or TRBV12-4 and TRBJ2-7. CDR3 length: 12 residues. CDR3 protein: CASSLLGYEQYF.

The CDR3 loop reads CASSQGTSDSETQYF. This chain connects TRBV6-4 to TRBJ2-5; lacking DNA, the TRBD2 call made by TCRdb goes unchecked. There are 15 residues in the CDR3. The germline V gene encodes CDR1 MRHNA and CDR2 SNTAGT.

The rearrangement uses TRBV7-9 and TRBJ2-3; TCRdb returns TRBD2, unconfirmable since there is no DNA. Per the germline V gene, CDR1 is SEHNR and CDR2 is FQNEAQ (reference sequence). CDR3 length equals 18 residues. The CDR3 loop is CASSDSGTGDSRKDTQYF.

This chain uses TRBV20-1 with TRBJ1-2; with no DNA, the TCRdb D assignment of TRBD1 cannot be verified. CDR3 size: 13 residues. Per the germline V gene, CDR1 is DFQATT and CDR2 is SNEGSKA (reference sequence). The CDR3 here is CSAPGQPFYGYTF.

V is TRBV19 and J is TRBJ1-2. Germline loops: CDR1 LNHDA, CDR2 SQIVND (reference sequence). CDR3 length: 12 amino acids. The CDR3 reads CASSIANAGYTF.

The chain links TRBV10-3 to TRBJ2-7. Germline CDR1 reads ENHRY; CDR2 reads SYGVKD. This CDR3 has 13 residues. Here the CDR3 reads CAISVQAPYEQYF.

The genes are TRBV5-1 and TRBJ2-1; with no DNA, the TCRdb D assignment of TRBD2 cannot be verified. The CDR3 loop spans 15 amino acids. The germline V gene encodes CDR1 SGHRS and CDR2 YFSETQ. The CDR3 sequence is CASRWTSGGANEQFF.

This chain links TRBV20-1 with TRBJ2-7; no DNA is available, so the TRBD1 call from TCRdb remains unchecked. CDR1 and CDR2 from the germline V gene are DFQATT and SNEGSKA (reference sequence). This CDR3 has 15 amino acids. CDR3 in amino acids: CSAPSGGEDSYEQYF.

The chain recombines TRBV6-1 with TRBJ2-7; TCRdb indicates TRBD1, and absent DNA this call remains unverified. Germline CDR1 and CDR2: MNHNS and SASEGT. This CDR3 spans 14 amino acids. The CDR3 is CASSSLAPELLRYF.

The chain joins TRBV18 to TRBJ1-2. The CDR3 extends over 16 amino acids. The germline gives CDR1 KGHSH, CDR2 LQKENI. The CDR3 loop is CASSPPETGAYYGYTF. Full variable domain (outside the CDR3, taken from reference TRBV18 and TRBJ1-2): NAGVMQNPRHLVRRRGQEARLRCSPMKGHSHVYWYRQLPEEGLKFMVYLQKENIIDESGMPKERFSAEFPKEGPSILRIQQVVRGDSAAYFCASSPPETGAYYGYTFGSGTRLTVV.

The V gene is TRBV7-2, the J gene TRBJ2-1. CDR3 length: 13 residues. Germline lookup yields CDR1 SGHTA and CDR2 FQGNSA. This chain's CDR3 is CASRGLPYNEQFF.

V gene TRBV27 combines with J gene TRBJ2-5; TCRdb returns TRBD1, unconfirmable since there is no DNA. This CDR3 is 15 amino acids long. Germline assignment: CDR1 MNHEY and CDR2 SMNVEV (reference sequence). CDR3 loop: CASSLGGGTQETQYF.

J is TRBJ1-2 and V is TRBV21-1; TCRdb returns TRBD1, unconfirmable since there is no DNA. TRBV21-1 is assigned pseudogene status. There are 13 residues in the CDR3. The CDR3 sequence: CASSLEDIYGYTF.

CDR3 protein: CASSWTGAPFWYQETQYF. The genes are TRBV5-5 and TRBJ2-5; TCRdb picks TRBD1, but there is no DNA to check that call. Per the germline V gene, CDR1 is SGHKS and CDR2 is YYEKEE (reference sequence). The CDR3 spans 18 residues.

The rearrangement uses TRBV7-2 and TRBJ2-7; TCRdb calls TRBD1, which cannot be checked without DNA. The V gene's germline CDR1 is SGHTA and CDR2 FQGNSA. The CDR3 totals 13 residues. The CDR3 sequence: CASRLTGTYEQYF.

V gene TRBV9 combines with J gene TRBJ2-3; TCRdb's D call of TRBD1 is untestable without DNA. CDR3 size: 15 residues. CDR1 is SGDLS and CDR2 is YYNGEE in the germline V gene. The chain's CDR3 is CASSKRQGFTDTQYF.

The chain combines TRBV29-1 with TRBJ1-6. The germline gives CDR1 SQVTM, CDR2 ANQGSEA. The CDR3 runs to 14 residues. This CDR3 is CSVPNEPKDSPLHF. The complete variable domain, with remaining parts taken from reference TRBV29-1 and TRBJ1-6, reads SAVISQKPSRDICQRGTSLTIQCQVDSQVTMMFWYRQQPGQSLTLIATANQGSEATYESGFVIDKFPISRPNLTFSTLTVSNMSPEDSSIYLCSVPNEPKDSPLHFGNGTRLTVT.

CDR3 sequence: CASSQDEGARIEAFF. This chain uses TRBV4-3 with TRBJ1-1; TCRdb returns TRBD1, unconfirmable since there is no DNA. This CDR3 has 15 residues. The V gene's germline CDR1 is LGHNA and CDR2 YSLEER.

This clonotype is labeled medium-sized based on frequency. This chain uses TRBV12-3 or TRBV12-4 with TRBJ1-2; TCRdb returns TRBD1, unconfirmable since there is no DNA. This CDR3 has 12 residues. The CDR3 region is CASSLSPPGYTF.

The chain employs TRBV12-3 or TRBV12-4 and TRBJ2-1; TCRdb picks TRBD1, but there is no DNA to check that call. CDR3 length equals 14 residues. CDR3: CASSLSPGANEQFF.

This chain joins TRBV7-7 and TRBJ2-5; checking the TCRdb D call of TRBD1 is not possible without DNA. Germline V gene sequence: CDR1 SSHAT, CDR2 FNYEAQ (reference sequence). The CDR3 spans 14 residues. The CDR3 reads CASSLAGGEETQYF. Supplemented by reference TRBV7-7 and TRBJ2-5, the full variable domain reads GAGVSQSPRYKVTKRGQDVTLRCDPISSHATLYWYQQALGQGPEFLTYFNYEAQPDKSGLPSDRFSAERPEGSISTLTIQRTEQRDSAMYRCASSLAGGEETQYFGPGTRLLVL.

V usage is TRBV9 and J usage is TRBJ1-6; there is no DNA to check the TCRdb D call of TRBD1. The CDR3 has 13 residues. Germline CDR1 SGDLS, CDR2 YYNGEE. CDR3: CASSVEGGSPLHF.

V and J are TRBV12-3 or TRBV12-4 and TRBJ1-1. The CDR3 covers 15 residues. The CDR3 here is CASSSSTGLGAEAFF.